One and the same sample provided the 25 T cell receptor beta chains below, sequenced in a study of blood T cell repertoires in COVID-19. TCRdb keeps only in-frame clones here, not all; method: immunoSEQ multiplex PCR. Among more than 250,000 clones listed, about 85% were seen once. Sequenced material: peripheral blood. The receptors were sampled from a man between 18 and 29 years old with active or convalescent COVID-19.

The CDR3 sequence is CASSSGVYGYTF. CDR3 DNA: TGTGCCAGCAGTTCGGGGGTCTATGGCTACACCTTC. V usage is TRBV6-5 and J usage is TRBJ1-2, with D maybe TRBD1 (5 bases). V was shortened by 4 bases and J by 4 bases, with 7 bases between the two germline ends. Germline CDR1 is MNHEY and CDR2 is SVGAGI. The CDR3 extends over 12 amino acids.

This clone was picked up one time. The chain couples TRBV11-3 to TRBJ2-1, with D tentatively TRBD2 (6 bases). The germline V gene has CDR1 SGHNT and CDR2 YENEEA. CDR3 length equals 15 residues. Trimming stripped 3 bases from V and 5 bases from J, with 14 bases between. CDR3 sequence: CASSFRLTRNNEQFF. CDR3 in DNA: TGTGCCAGCAGCTTCAGGTTGACTAGGAACAATGAGCAGTTCTTC.

The chain couples TRBV19 to TRBJ2-1; weak D call: TRBD2 (7 bases). CDR1 is LNHDA and CDR2 is SQIVND in the germline V gene (reference sequence). With 2 bases removed from V and 7 bases from J, the gap between germline ends came to 12 bases. This CDR3 contains 14 residues. The CDR3 is CASSIFGGHNEQFF. The CDR3 bases are TGTGCCAGTAGTATATTCGGGGGGCATAATGAGCAGTTCTTC.

This rearrangement joins TRBV20-1 to TRBJ2-5, with D tentatively TRBD2 (5 bases). The CDR3 extends over 12 amino acids. V gave up 3 bases and J gave up 6 bases, with 11 bases separating them. Germline V gene data show CDR1 as DFQATT and CDR2 as SNEGSKA (reference sequence). CDR3 region: CSASSGWKTQYF. The CDR3 DNA follows: TGCAGTGCTAGTTCGGGGTGGAAGACCCAGTACTTC.

The J gene is TRBJ2-1, the V gene TRBV6-2 or TRBV6-3; maybe TRBD2 (5 bases). Germline CDR1 is MNHEY and CDR2 is SVGEGT. The length of the CDR3 is 11 residues. Trimming shortened V by 5 bases and J by 8 bases, and 7 bases separated the two germline ends. CDR3 in amino acids: CASSQEDEQFF. The CDR3, as DNA: TGTGCCAGCAGTCAGGAGGATGAGCAGTTCTTC.

The chain links TRBV11-1 to TRBJ2-2, with TRBD1 identical over 9 bases. This CDR3 is 16 amino acids long. CDR1 is SGHAT and CDR2 is FQDESV in the germline V gene (reference sequence). The V and J ends lost 5 bases and 4 bases, in that order; junction bases with no gene match: 8. The CDR3: CASSISGTGTTGELFF. The CDR3 nucleotides are TGTGCCAGCAGCATATCCGGGACAGGGACCACCGGGGAGCTGTTTTTT. The whole variable domain, filled in from reference TRBV11-1 and TRBJ2-2, reads EAEVAQSPRYKITEKSQAVAFWCDPISGHATLYWYRQILGQGPELLVQFQDESVVDDSQLPKDRFSAERLKGVDSTLKIQPAELGDSAMYLCASSISGTGTTGELFFGEGSRLTVL.

The chain couples TRBV7-2 to TRBJ1-5; tentatively, D is TRBD1 (6 bases). Germline CDR1 is SGHTA and CDR2 is FQGNSA. The CDR3 is 14 amino acids. With 2 bases removed from V and 5 bases from J, the gap between germline ends came to 10 bases. The CDR3 DNA sequence: TGTGCCAGCAGCTTACTAGGGGGGGATCAGCCCCAGCATTTT. This translates into CASSLLGGDQPQHF. The full variable domain, with the rest looked up from reference TRBV7-2 and TRBJ1-5, is GAGVSQSPSNKVTEKGKDVELRCDPISGHTALYWYRQSLGQGLEFLIYFQGNSAPDKSGLPSDRFSAERTGGSVSTLTIQRTQQEDSAVYLCASSLLGGDQPQHFGDGTRLSIL.

The chain uses TRBV27 and TRBJ2-3, with 7 bases identical to TRBD2. Germline loops: CDR1 MNHEY, CDR2 SMNVEV (reference sequence). Unmatched junction bases numbered 14, after V lost 6 bases and J lost 2 bases. The CDR3 consists of 17 residues. CDR3 sequence reads: CASSVTSAGVYTDTQYF. The CDR3 coding sequence is TGTGCCAGCAGCGTCACCAGCGCGGGAGTCTACACAGATACGCAGTATTTT.

This chain links TRBV10-1 with TRBJ1-1, with a weak D call TRBD1 (6 bases). The CDR3 has 13 amino acids. With 5 bases removed from V and 5 bases from J, the gap between germline ends came to 12 bases. Germline loops: CDR1 WNHNN, CDR2 SYGVQD (reference sequence). The CDR3 sequence is CASSSGQGTEAFF. The CDR3 DNA reads as TGCGCCAGCAGTTCAGGGCAGGGGACTGAAGCTTTCTTT.

The V gene is TRBV14, the J gene TRBJ1-6, with a possible D match to TRBD1 (5 bases). The CDR3 has 18 residues. V was pared by 4 bases and J by 4 bases, with 20 bases between. CDR1 is SGHDN and CDR2 is FVKESK in the germline V gene. The CDR3 spells CASSPGAGTFIYNSPLHF. CDR3 nucleotide sequence: TGTGCCAGCAGCCCGGGAGCGGGGACCTTTATTTATAATTCACCCCTCCACTTT.

V usage is TRBV29-1 and J usage is TRBJ2-1, with TRBD2 matching 9 bases. V lost 3 bases to trimming and J lost 5 bases; unmatched junction nucleotides: 5. Per germline, CDR1 SQVTM and CDR2 ANQGSEA. CDR3 size: 14 residues. The CDR3 DNA is TGCAGCGTTGACGAGCGGGGGGCTAACAATGAGCAGTTCTTC. It is translated as CSVDERGANNEQFF.

In regard to this clone: Other nucleotide sequences from this sample produce the same CDR3. This chain joins TRBV5-1 and TRBJ1-1; a possible D gene is TRBD1 (5 bases). The CDR3 sequence is 14 residues long. Deletions cut 2 bases from V and 0 bases from J, with 8 bases between. Germline lookup yields CDR1 SGHRS and CDR2 YFSETQ. Here the CDR3 reads CASSLGVLNTEAFF. In DNA form, the CDR3 reads TGCGCCAGCAGCTTAGGGGTCCTGAACACTGAAGCTTTCTTT.

Worth noting for this clone: The sample has other DNA sequences that encode this CDR3 too. The rearrangement links TRBV12-3 or TRBV12-4 to TRBJ2-7; possible D gene TRBD1, 6 bases. The CDR3 consists of 11 residues. The ends were cut back, 5 bases at V and 4 bases at J, with 6 bases in the middle. The CDR3 protein is CASSQGYEQYF. The CDR3 DNA sequence: TGTGCCAGCAGTCAGGGGTACGAGCAGTACTTC.

The chain uses TRBV7-8 and TRBJ2-1; 14 bases align to TRBD2. V gave up 5 bases and J gave up 7 bases; unmatched junction bases: 19. Germline CDR1 is SGHVS and CDR2 is FQNEAQ. This CDR3 has 20 residues. The CDR3 here is CASSRRGTSGSIGRLNEQFF. The CDR3 coding sequence is TGTGCCAGCAGCAGACGGGGGACTAGCGGGAGTATCGGGAGGTTGAATGAGCAGTTCTTC. Full variable domain (rest looked up from reference TRBV7-8 and TRBJ2-1): GAGVSQSPRYKVAKRGQDVALRCDPISGHVSLFWYQQALGQGPEFLTYFQNEAQLDKSGLPSDRFFAERPEGSVSTLKIQRTQQEDSAVYLCASSRRGTSGSIGRLNEQFFGPGTRLTVL.

This clone showed up just a few times. J is TRBJ1-6 and V is TRBV7-8; D call uncertain. The CDR3 totals 14 residues. V lost 5 bases and J 9 bases, leaving 14 bases between the germline ends. Germline V lookup: CDR1 SGHVS, CDR2 FQNEAQ. The CDR3 loop is CASSGQVGGSPLHF. The CDR3 nucleotides read TGTGCCAGCAGCGGGCAGGTGGGAGGTTCACCCCTCCACTTT. Filled out from reference TRBV7-8 and TRBJ1-6, the complete variable domain reads GAGVSQSPRYKVAKRGQDVALRCDPISGHVSLFWYQQALGQGPEFLTYFQNEAQLDKSGLPSDRFFAERPEGSVSTLKIQRTQQEDSAVYLCASSGQVGGSPLHFGNGTRLTVT.

The gene calls are TRBV5-1 and TRBJ2-2, with a tentative D call TRBD2 (6 bases). The V gene lost 5 bases and the J gene lost 4 bases, with 9 bases spanning the gap. The CDR3 consists of 13 residues. CDR1 SGHRS and CDR2 YFSETQ come from the germline V gene. The CDR3 region is CASSTGSTGELFF. The CDR3 bases are TGCGCCAGCAGTACCGGGAGCACCGGGGAGCTGTTTTTT.

This rearrangement joins TRBV7-3 to TRBJ1-1; a weak D match, TRBD1 (6 bases). Deletions cut 4 bases from V and 8 bases from J, with 14 bases between. Germline CDR1 and CDR2: SGHTA and FQGTGA. The CDR3 runs 13 residues. CDR3 nucleotides: TGTGCCAGCAGCTCTAAAACCGGGACAGAAGCTTTCTTT. This sequence encodes CASSSKTGTEAFF.

This clone came up once. The chain has TRBV19 and TRBJ2-3; possible D gene TRBD1, 5 bases. CDR1 and CDR2 from the germline V gene are LNHDA and SQIVND (reference sequence). Trimming took off 6 bases at V and 2 bases at J, with 12 bases between the two ends. This CDR3 has 14 amino acids. The CDR3, as DNA: TGTGCCAGTAGCCCGGACACTTACACAGATACGCAGTATTTT. Translating it yields CASSPDTYTDTQYF.

As DNA, the CDR3 is TGTGCCAGCAGCTTCGGCGGGGATCAGCCCCAGCATTTT. This translates into CASSFGGDQPQHF. The chain uses TRBV7-2 and TRBJ1-5, with unresolved D. CDR1 is SGHTA and CDR2 is FQGNSA in the germline V gene. Trimming took 3 bases from V and 5 from J, leaving 8 bases between them. CDR3 size: 13 residues.

This clone was observed once. This chain uses TRBV18 with TRBJ1-1; 7 positions agree with TRBD1. With 3 bases clipped from V and 5 bases from J, the junction kept 15 bases outside the gene matches. The CDR3 totals 17 residues. Germline V CDR1 and CDR2: KGHSH, LQKENI. The CDR3 sequence: CASSPQPGQSSRTEAFF. In DNA, the CDR3 is TGTGCCAGCTCACCTCAACCGGGACAGAGCTCGAGGACTGAAGCTTTCTTT.

The rearrangement joins TRBV30 to TRBJ2-4, with D perhaps TRBD2 (6 bases). Germline V CDR1 and CDR2: GTSNPN, SVGIG (reference sequence). CDR3 length: 12 amino acids. Deletions cut 2 bases from V and 7 bases from J, with 9 bases between. The CDR3 DNA is TGTGCCTGGAGTTTTGGGGGGAACATTCAGTACTTC. Translated, it gives CAWSFGGNIQYF.

The CDR3 nucleotides are TGTGCCAGCAGTGAAACCCTTGCGGGCCACTATGGCTACACCTTC. Protein: CASSETLAGHYGYTF. This sequence joins TRBV2 and TRBJ1-2; D uncertain. Germline CDR1 and CDR2: SNHLY and FYNNEI. The CDR3 is 15 residues long. V lost 2 bases, J lost 3 bases, and 13 bases lay in between.

The rearrangement uses TRBV7-9 and TRBJ2-7; TRBD2 matches at 8 bases. In germline, CDR1 is SEHNR, CDR2 FQNEAQ (reference sequence). The trim removed 4 bases at V and 5 bases at J, leaving 10 bases unmatched. There are 15 residues in the CDR3. CDR3 coding DNA: TGTGCCAGCAGCTCCCGCCTCCGGGAGGGCCACGAGCAGTACTTC. It is translated as CASSSRLREGHEQYF.

The count of this clone is one. The chain combines TRBV24-1 with TRBJ1-2; 7 bases are shared with TRBD1. The germline V gene encodes CDR1 KGHDR and CDR2 SFDVKD. The CDR3 has 14 residues. The junction had 0 bases not matched to a gene; V was cut back by 0 bases and J by 3 bases. The CDR3 here is CATSDLDRDYGYTF. The CDR3 coding sequence is TGTGCCACCAGTGATTTGGACAGGGACTATGGCTACACCTTC.

The chain has TRBV18 and TRBJ2-7, with D possibly matching TRBD2 (6 bases). The V gene lost 3 bases and the J gene lost 3 bases, with 15 bases spanning the gap. The CDR3 spans 15 residues. The germline gives CDR1 KGHSH, CDR2 LQKENI. The CDR3 loop reads CASSPPGRTIYEQYF. In DNA, the CDR3 is TGTGCCAGCTCACCGCCGGGACGGACTATCTACGAGCAGTACTTC. The whole variable domain, filled in from reference TRBV18 and TRBJ2-7, reads NAGVMQNPRHLVRRRGQEARLRCSPMKGHSHVYWYRQLPEEGLKFMVYLQKENIIDESGMPKERFSAEFPKEGPSILRIQQVVRGDSAAYFCASSPPGRTIYEQYFGPGTRLTVT.